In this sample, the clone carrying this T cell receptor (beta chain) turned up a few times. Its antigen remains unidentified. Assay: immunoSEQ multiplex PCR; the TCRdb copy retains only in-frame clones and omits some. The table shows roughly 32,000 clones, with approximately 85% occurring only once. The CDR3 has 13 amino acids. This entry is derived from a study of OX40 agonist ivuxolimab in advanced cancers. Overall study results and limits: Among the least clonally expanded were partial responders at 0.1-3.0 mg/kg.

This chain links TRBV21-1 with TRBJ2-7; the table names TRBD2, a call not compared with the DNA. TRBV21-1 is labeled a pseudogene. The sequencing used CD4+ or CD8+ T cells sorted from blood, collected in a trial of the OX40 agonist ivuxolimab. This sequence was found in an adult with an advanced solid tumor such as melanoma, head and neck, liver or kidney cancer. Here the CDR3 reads CASSTWEAYEQYF. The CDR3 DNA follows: TGTGCCAGCAGCACGTGGGAGGCCTACGAGCAGTACTTC.